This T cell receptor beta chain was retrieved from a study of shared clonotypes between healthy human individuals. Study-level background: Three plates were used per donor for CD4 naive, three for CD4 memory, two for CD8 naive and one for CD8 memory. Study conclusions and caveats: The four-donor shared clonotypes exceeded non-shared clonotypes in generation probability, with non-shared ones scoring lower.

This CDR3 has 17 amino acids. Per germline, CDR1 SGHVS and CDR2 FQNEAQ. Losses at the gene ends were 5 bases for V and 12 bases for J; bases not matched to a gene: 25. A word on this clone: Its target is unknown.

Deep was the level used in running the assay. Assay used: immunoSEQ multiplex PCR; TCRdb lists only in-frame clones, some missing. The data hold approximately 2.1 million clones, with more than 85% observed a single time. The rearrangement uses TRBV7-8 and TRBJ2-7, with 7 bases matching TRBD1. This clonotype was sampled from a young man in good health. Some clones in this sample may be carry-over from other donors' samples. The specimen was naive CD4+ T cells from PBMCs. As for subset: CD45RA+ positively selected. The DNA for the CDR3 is TGTGCCAGCAGCCCAGCCCGGCCGGGACAGCGACGGGTAGCATGGTACTTC. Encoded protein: CASSPARPGQRRVAWYF.